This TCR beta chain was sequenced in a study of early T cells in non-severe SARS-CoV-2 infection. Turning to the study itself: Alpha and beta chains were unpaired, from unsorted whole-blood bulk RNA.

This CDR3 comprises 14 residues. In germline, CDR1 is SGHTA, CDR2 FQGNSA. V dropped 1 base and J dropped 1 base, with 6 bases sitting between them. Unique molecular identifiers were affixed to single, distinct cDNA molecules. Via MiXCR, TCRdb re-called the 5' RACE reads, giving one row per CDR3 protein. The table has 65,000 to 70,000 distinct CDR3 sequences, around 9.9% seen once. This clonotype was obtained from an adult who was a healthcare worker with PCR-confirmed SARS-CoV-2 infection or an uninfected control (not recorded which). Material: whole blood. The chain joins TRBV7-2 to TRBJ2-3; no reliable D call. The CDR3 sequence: CASSLVDGTDTQYF. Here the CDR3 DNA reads TGTGCCAGCAGCTTAGTGGATGGCACAGATACGCAGTATTTT.